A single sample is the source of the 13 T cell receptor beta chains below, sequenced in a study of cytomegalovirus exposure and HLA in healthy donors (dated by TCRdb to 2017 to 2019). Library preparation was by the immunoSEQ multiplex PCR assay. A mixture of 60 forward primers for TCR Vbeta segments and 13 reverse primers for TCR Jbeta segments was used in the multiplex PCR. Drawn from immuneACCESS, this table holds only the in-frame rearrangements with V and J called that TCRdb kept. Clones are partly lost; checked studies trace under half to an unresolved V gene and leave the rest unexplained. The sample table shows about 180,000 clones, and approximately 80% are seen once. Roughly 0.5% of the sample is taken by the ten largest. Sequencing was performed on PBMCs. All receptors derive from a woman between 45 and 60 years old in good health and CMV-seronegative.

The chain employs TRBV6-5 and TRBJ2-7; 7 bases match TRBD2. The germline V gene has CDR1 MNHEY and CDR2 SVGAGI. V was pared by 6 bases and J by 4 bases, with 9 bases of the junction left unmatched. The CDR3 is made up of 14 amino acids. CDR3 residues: CASSRDRTSYEQYF. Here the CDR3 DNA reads TGTGCCAGCAGCCGCGACCGGACTAGTTACGAGCAGTACTTC.

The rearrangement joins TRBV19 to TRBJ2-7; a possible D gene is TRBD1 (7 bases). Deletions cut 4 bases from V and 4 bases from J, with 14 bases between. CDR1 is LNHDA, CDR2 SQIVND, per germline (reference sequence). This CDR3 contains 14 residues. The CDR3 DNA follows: TGTGCCAGTAGTACGGCAGGGGGGAGTTACGAGCAGTACTTC. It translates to CASSTAGGSYEQYF.

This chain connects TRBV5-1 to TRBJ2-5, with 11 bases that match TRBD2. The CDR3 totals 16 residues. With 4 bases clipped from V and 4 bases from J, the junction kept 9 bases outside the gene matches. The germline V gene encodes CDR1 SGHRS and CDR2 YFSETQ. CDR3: CASSPITGTSGETQYF. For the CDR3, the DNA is TGCGCCAGCAGCCCGATAACCGGGACTAGCGGAGAGACCCAGTACTTC. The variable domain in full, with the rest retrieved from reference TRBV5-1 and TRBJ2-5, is KAGVTQTPRYLIKTRGQQVTLSCSPISGHRSVSWYQQTPGQGLQFLFEYFSETQRNKGNFPGRFSGRQFSNSRSEMNVSTLELGDSALYLCASSPITGTSGETQYFGPGTRLLVL.

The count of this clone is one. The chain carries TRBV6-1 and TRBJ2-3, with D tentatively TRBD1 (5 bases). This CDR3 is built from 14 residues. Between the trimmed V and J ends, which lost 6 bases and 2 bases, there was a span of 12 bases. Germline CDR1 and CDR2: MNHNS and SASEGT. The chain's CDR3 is CASSRTLSTDTQYF. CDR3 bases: TGTGCCAGCAGCCGGACACTTTCCACAGATACGCAGTATTTT.

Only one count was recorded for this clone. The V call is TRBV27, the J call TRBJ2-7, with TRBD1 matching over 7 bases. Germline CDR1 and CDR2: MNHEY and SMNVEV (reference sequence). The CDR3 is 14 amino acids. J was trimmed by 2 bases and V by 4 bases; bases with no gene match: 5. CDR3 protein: CASSWDSRAYEQYF. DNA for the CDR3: TGTGCCAGCAGTTGGGACAGCAGGGCCTACGAGCAGTACTTC.

The CDR3 coding sequence is TGCGCCAGCAGCTTCGGGACAGGGTCCCCTGGGGCCAACGTCCTGACTTTC. This codes for CASSFGTGSPGANVLTF. This chain uses TRBV5-1 with TRBJ2-6, with 9 bases aligning to TRBD1. In germline, CDR1 is SGHRS, CDR2 YFSETQ. This CDR3 is built from 17 residues. After removal of 2 bases from V and 2 bases from J, the junction contained 5 bases not matched to a gene.

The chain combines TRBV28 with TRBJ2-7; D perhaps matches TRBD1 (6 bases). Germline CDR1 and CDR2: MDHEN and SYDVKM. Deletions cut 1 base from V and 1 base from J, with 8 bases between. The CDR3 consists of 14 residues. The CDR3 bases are TGTGCCAGCAGTTTATCCACAGGGTCCTACGAGCAGTACTTC. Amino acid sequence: CASSLSTGSYEQYF.

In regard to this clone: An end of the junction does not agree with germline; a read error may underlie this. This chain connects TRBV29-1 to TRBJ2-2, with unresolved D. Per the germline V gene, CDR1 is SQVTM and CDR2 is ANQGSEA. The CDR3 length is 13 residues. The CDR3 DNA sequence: TGCAGCGCTGAAGGGTTAGGAGCCGGGGAGCTGTTTTTT. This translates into CSAEGLGAGELFF.

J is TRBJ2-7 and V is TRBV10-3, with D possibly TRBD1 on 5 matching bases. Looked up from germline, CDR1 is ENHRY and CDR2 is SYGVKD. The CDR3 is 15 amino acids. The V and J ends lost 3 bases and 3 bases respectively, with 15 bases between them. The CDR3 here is CAISDVGQPLYEQYF. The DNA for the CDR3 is TGTGCCATCAGTGACGTAGGACAACCCCTCTACGAGCAGTACTTC.

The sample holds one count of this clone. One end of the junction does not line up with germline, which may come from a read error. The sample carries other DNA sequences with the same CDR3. DNA for the CDR3: TGTGCCAGCAGTTTAAGTGTGGGCCGAGTCACTGAGCAGTTCTTC. It yields the protein CASSLSVGRVTEQFF. This chain links TRBV7-3 with TRBJ2-1; D gene ambiguous. Germline V gene data show CDR1 as SGHTA and CDR2 as FQGTGA. The CDR3 runs to 15 residues. Full variable domain (rest looked up from reference TRBV7-3 and TRBJ2-1): GAGVSQTPSNKVTEKGKYVELRCDPISGHTALYWYRQSLGQGPEFLIYFQGTGAADDSGLPNDRFFAVRPEGSVSTLKIQRTERGDSAVYLCASSLSVGRVTEQFFGPGTRLTVL.

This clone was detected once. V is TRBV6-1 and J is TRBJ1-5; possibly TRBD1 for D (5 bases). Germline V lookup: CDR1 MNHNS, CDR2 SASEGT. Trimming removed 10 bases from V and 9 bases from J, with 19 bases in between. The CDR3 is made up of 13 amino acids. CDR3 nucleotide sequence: TGTGCCACAGCCGACAGCCGCCTCTTGCCCCAGCATTTT. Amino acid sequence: CATADSRLLPQHF.

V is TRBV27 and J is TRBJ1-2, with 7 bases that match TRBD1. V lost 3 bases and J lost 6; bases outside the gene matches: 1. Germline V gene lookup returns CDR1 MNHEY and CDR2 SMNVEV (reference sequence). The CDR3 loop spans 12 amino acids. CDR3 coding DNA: TGTGCCAGCAGTTTGACAGGGCATGGCTACACCTTC. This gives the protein CASSLTGHGYTF.

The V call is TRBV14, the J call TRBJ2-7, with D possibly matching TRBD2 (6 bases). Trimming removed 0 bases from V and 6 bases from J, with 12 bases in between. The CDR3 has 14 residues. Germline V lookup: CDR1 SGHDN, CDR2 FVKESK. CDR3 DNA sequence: TGTGCCAGCAGCCAAGATACGTGGGGACTCGAGCAGTACTTC. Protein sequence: CASSQDTWGLEQYF.